The clone carrying this T cell receptor beta chain occurred once. Profiled with immunoSEQ multiplex PCR; TCRdb holds only in-frame clones, not every one. The table includes about 150,000 clones, less than 95% detected once. This CDR3 has 13 residues. Germline CDR1 and CDR2: LGHDT and YNNKEL (reference sequence). Trimming removed 1 base from V and 4 bases from J, with 7 bases in between. This entry comes from a study of T cell responses to AZD1222 COVID-19 vaccine. This clonotype was obtained from an adult in good health. The sample in question was peripheral blood, obtained on day 0 of AZD1222 vaccination. The chain couples TRBV3-1 (or the pseudogene TRBV3-2) to TRBJ1-2; D ambiguous. CDR3 protein: CASSQVGSYGYTF. In DNA, the CDR3 is TGTGCCAGCAGCCAAGTCGGGTCCTATGGCTACACCTTC.